Listed below are T cell receptor beta chains from one sample, sequenced in a study of blood T cell repertoires in COVID-19. The data were produced by immunoSEQ multiplex PCR, yet TCRdb's version contains in-frame clones alone and is incomplete. Found here are around 130,000 clones, 65% to 90% of them singletons; the top ten hold roughly 2.9%. The material sequenced was peripheral blood. Receptors were obtained from a man in his fifties or sixties with acute or convalescent COVID-19. CDR3s include the opening cysteine and the closing phenylalanine or tryptophan. The D gene is left open where the match is weak. Rows give clone size only sometimes, using once, few, many, or a class for an expanded clone.

v_call	clone_size	d_call	j_call	cdr3_length	cdr3_aa	cdr3_nt
TRBV28	-	TRBD1	TRBJ2-4	18	CASSRLNNRGLRENIQYF	TGTGCCAGCAGTCGTCTCAACAACAGGGGGCTGAGGGAGAACATTCAGTACTTC
TRBV28	many	-	TRBJ1-1	13	CASSSGLNTEAFF	TGTGCCAGCAGTAGCGGATTGAACACTGAAGCTTTCTTT
TRBV6-5	-	-	TRBJ1-4	13	CASYAGNNEKLFF	TGTGCCAGCTATGCAGGAAACAATGAAAAACTGTTTTTT
TRBV7-3	-	-	TRBJ1-1	13	CASSVDRNTEAFF	TGTGCCAGCAGCGTTGACAGAAACACTGAAGCTTTCTTT
TRBV5-6	-	TRBD1	TRBJ2-7	14	CASSLVGQPYEQYF	TGTGCCAGCAGCTTGGTGGGACAGCCCTACGAGCAGTACTTC
TRBV2	once	TRBD1	TRBJ2-3	13	CAIRDRGTDTQYF	TGTGCCATCCGGGACAGGGGCACAGATACGCAGTATTTT
TRBV7-9	-	TRBD1	TRBJ1-5	16	CASSLAGGGGYQPQHF	TGTGCCAGCAGCTTAGCAGGAGGGGGCGGTTATCAGCCCCAGCATTTT
TRBV28	-	-	TRBJ2-1	15	CASSLSSGAVYEQFF	TGTGCCAGCAGTTTATCTTCAGGGGCTGTCTATGAGCAGTTCTTC
TRBV9	-	-	TRBJ1-4	15	CASSVAAGNNEKLFF	TGTGCCAGCAGCGTAGCGGCAGGTAATAATGAAAAACTGTTTTTT
TRBV13	-	-	TRBJ1-2	16	CASSLISGELASGYTF	TGTGCCAGCAGCTTAATCTCAGGGGAATTGGCCTCTGGCTACACCTTC
TRBV11-2	-	-	TRBJ2-5	13	CASSLYREKTQYF	TGTGCCAGCAGCTTATACAGGGAGAAGACCCAGTACTTC
TRBV2	-	-	TRBJ1-6	15	CASSSEDLESSPLHF	TGTGCCAGCAGTTCCGAAGACCTAGAGAGCTCACCCCTCCACTTT
TRBV10-3	-	-	TRBJ1-5	16	CAISEAGAGGNQPQHF	TGTGCCATCAGTGAAGCGGGGGCTGGGGGCAATCAGCCCCAGCATTTT
TRBV12-3/TRBV12-4	-	-	TRBJ1-5	13	CASSRQGFQPQHF	TGTGCCAGCAGTAGGCAGGGGTTCCAGCCCCAGCATTTT
TRBV3-1/TRBV3-2	-	-	TRBJ1-2	15	CASSQEGRRLSGYTF	TGTGCCAGCAGCCAAGAGGGCAGGAGGTTGAGTGGCTACACCTTC
TRBV29-1	-	-	TRBJ1-2	9	CSVTESYTF	TGCAGCGTTACAGAGAGCTACACCTTC
TRBV3-1/TRBV3-2	-	-	TRBJ1-6	13	CASSQVRNSPLHF	TGTGCCAGCAGCCAAGTCAGGAATTCACCCCTCCACTTT